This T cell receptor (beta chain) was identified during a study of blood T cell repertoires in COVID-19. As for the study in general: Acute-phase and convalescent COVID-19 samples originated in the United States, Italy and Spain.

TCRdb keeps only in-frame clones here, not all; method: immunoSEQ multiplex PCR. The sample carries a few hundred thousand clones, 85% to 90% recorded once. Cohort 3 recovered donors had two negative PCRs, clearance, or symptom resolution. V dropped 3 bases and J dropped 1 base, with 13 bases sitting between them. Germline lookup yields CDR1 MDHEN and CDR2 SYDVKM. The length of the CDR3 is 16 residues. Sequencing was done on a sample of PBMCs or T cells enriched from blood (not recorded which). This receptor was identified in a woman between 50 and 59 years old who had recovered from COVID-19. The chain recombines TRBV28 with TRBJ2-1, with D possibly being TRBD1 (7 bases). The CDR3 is CASSLAQGGSYNEQFF. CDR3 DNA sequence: TGTGCCAGCAGTTTGGCCCAGGGGGGATCCTACAATGAGCAGTTCTTC.